Listed here are 5 T cell receptor beta chains from one sample, sequenced in a study of blood T cell repertoires in COVID-19. Sequencing was performed with immunoSEQ multiplex PCR; in TCRdb, only in-frame clones are kept and a portion is missing. The sample includes approximately 180,000 clones, 85% to 90% of them seen just once. The sample consisted of PBMCs or T cells enriched from blood (not recorded which). The receptors derive from a woman aged 40 to 55 with acute COVID-19.

This clone was counted a single time. The V gene is TRBV5-1, the J gene TRBJ2-3, with 13 bases that match TRBD2. Germline values: CDR1 SGHRS, CDR2 YFSETQ. Trimming took 6 bases from V and 0 from J; bases not matched to a gene: 16. This CDR3 comprises 20 residues. CDR3 sequence: CASKPGLAGPSTASTDTQYF. The CDR3 DNA reads as TGCGCCAGCAAACCGGGACTAGCGGGACCTTCTACCGCTAGCACAGATACGCAGTATTTT.

This clone has just one count. This chain uses TRBV5-1 with TRBJ2-3; tentatively, D is TRBD1 (5 bases). The CDR3 extends over 14 amino acids. Germline V CDR1 and CDR2: SGHRS, YFSETQ. Trimming stripped 4 bases from V and 1 base from J, with 10 bases between. In DNA, the CDR3 is TGCGCCAGCAGCCTCGAGACAGGCACAGATACGCAGTATTTT. Translated: CASSLETGTDTQYF.

The chain employs TRBV7-8 and TRBJ2-3, with D unclear. CDR3 length: 11 amino acids. V was shortened by 5 bases and J by 6 bases, with 6 bases between the two germline ends. The germline V gene has CDR1 SGHVS and CDR2 FQNEAQ. The CDR3 DNA follows: TGTGCCAGCAGCCCATTTGATACGCAGTATTTT. Translation gives CASSPFDTQYF.

This clone was seen only a few times. The chain recombines TRBV9 with TRBJ2-3; D gene uncertain. The V gene's germline CDR1 is SGDLS and CDR2 YYNGEE. The CDR3 totals 15 residues. Trimming pared 0 bases from V and 1 base from J, leaving 9 bases between. CDR3 nucleotide sequence: TGTGCCAGCAGCGTAGCTCCAAGCCGCACAGATACGCAGTATTTT. It is translated as CASSVAPSRTDTQYF.

V is TRBV6-5 and J is TRBJ2-7; 7 nucleotides line up with TRBD1. V was clipped by 5 bases and J by 3 bases; unmatched bases: 7. The CDR3 consists of 14 residues. Germline assignment: CDR1 MNHEY and CDR2 SVGAGI. The CDR3 is CASSPRGPVYEQYF. The CDR3 nucleotides read TGTGCCAGCAGTCCAAGGGGGCCCGTCTACGAGCAGTACTTC.